This T cell receptor beta chain was recorded in a study of blood T cell repertoires in COVID-19. Overall study: The samples span acute and convalescent COVID-19 from the United States, Italy and Spain. The cDNA or gDNA used as material had been derived from T cells, B-cell-depleted T cells, or PBMCs.

Trimming at V came to 0 bases and at J to 4 bases, leaving 9 bases not matched to a gene. CDR1 and CDR2 (germline): SGHRS, YFSETQ. CDR3 length: 16 amino acids. The data were produced by immunoSEQ multiplex PCR, yet TCRdb's version contains in-frame clones alone and is incomplete. The table includes 65,000 or so clones, roughly nine tenths detected once. The J gene is TRBJ2-7, the V gene TRBV5-1; TRBD1 matches at 8 bases. This receptor was taken from a man aged 55 to 69 with acute or convalescent COVID-19. The sample comprised peripheral blood. The CDR3: CASSLEAGQGGYEQYF. The DNA of the CDR3 is TGCGCCAGCAGCTTGGAGGCAGGACAGGGTGGATACGAGCAGTACTTC.